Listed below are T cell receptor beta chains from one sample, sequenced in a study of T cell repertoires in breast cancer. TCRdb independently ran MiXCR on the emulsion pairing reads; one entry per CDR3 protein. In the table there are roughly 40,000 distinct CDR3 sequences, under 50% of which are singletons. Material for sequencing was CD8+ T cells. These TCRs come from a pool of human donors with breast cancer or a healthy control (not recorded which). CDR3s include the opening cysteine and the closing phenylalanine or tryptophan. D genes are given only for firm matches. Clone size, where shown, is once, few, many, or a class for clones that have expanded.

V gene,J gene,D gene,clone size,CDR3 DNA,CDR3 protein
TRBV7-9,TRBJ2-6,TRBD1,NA,TGTGCCAGCAGCTTAGGACAGGGAGCCAACGTCCTGACTTTC,CASSLGQGANVLTF
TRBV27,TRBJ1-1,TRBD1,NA,TGTGCCAGCAGTCCCGGGACAGAAACCACTGAAGCTTTCTTT,CASSPGTETTEAFF
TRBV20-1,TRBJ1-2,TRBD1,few,TGCAGTGCCCCGACAGGGCTCGGCCTCGGCGGCTATACCTTC,CSAPTGLGLGGYTF
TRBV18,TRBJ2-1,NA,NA,TGTGCCAGCTCACCTCCGGCGGGAAGGCCGCATGAGCAGTTCTTC,CASSPPAGRPHEQFF
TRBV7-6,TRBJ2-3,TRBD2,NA,TGTGCCAGCAGCCCGACGGGGGGTACGCAGTATTTT,CASSPTGGTQYF
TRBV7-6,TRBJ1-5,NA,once,TGTGCCAGCAGCTTATCACCCGTGGGGGAACAGCCCCAGCATTTT,CASSLSPVGEQPQHF
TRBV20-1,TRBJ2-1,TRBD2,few,TGCAGTGCTAGGGGGGGGACTAGCGGGGCGCTGAGCTCCTACAATGAGCAGTTCTTC,CSARGGTSGALSSYNEQFF
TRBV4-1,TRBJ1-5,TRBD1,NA,TGCGCCAGCAGCCCCCAGGGGGAGAGCAATCAGCCCCAGCATTTT,CASSPQGESNQPQHF
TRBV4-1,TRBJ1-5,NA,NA,TGCGCCAGCGGCCACAGTACGGAGCCCCAGCATTTT,CASGHSTEPQHF
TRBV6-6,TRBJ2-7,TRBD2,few,TGTGCCAGCAGGGGGACGCAATATGCGGGAGAGGACGAGCAGTACTTC,CASRGTQYAGEDEQYF
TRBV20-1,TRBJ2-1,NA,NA,TGCAGTGCGGGTAGTTACAATGAGCAGTTCTTC,CSAGSYNEQFF
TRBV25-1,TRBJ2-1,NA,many,TGTGCCAGCAGTGAAGCCTACTTAGACTACAATGAGCAGTTCTTC,CASSEAYLDYNEQFF
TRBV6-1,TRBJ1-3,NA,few,TGTGCCAGCAGAGACAGTTTCTCTGGAAACACCATATATTTT,CASRDSFSGNTIYF
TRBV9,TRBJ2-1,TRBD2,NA,TGTGCCAGCAGTAAAAGCGGGGGGCTATCCAATGAGCAGTTCTTC,CASSKSGGLSNEQFF
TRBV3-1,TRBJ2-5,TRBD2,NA,TGTGCCAGCAGCTCGGGACTAGCGGGAGGGCAAGAGACCCAGTACTTC,CASSSGLAGGQETQYF
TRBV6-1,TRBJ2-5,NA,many,TGTGCCAGCAGTTCGGCCCAAGAGACCCAGTACTTC,CASSSAQETQYF
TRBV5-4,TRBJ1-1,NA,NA,TGTGCCAGCAGGATGGGGGGGTCAGAAGCTTTCTTT,CASRMGGSEAFF
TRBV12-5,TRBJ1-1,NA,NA,TGTGCTAGTGGTTTCGGGACAATCACTGAAGCTTTCTTT,CASGFGTITEAFF
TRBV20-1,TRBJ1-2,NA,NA,TGCAGTGCTTCTCTTCAGTATCCTGGGGGCTACACCTTC,CSASLQYPGGYTF
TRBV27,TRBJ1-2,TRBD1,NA,TGTGCCAGCAGTTTAGAGGGACAGAACTATGGCTACACCTTC,CASSLEGQNYGYTF
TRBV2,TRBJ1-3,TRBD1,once,TGTGCCAGCAGTGGGGACAGGCCCCTCTCTGGAAACACCATATATTTT,CASSGDRPLSGNTIYF
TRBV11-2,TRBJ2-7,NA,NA,TGTGCCAGCAGCTTCAGGGGCTACGAGCAGTACTTC,CASSFRGYEQYF
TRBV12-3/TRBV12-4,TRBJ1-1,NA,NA,TGTGCCAGCAGCTACGATACTTTTGCAACGAGGACTGAAGCTTTCTTT,CASSYDTFATRTEAFF
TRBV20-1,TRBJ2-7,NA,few,TGCAGTGCTAGGGATTCAGGCAGGGACTACGAGCAGTACTTC,CSARDSGRDYEQYF
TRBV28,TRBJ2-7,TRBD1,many,TGTGCCAGCAGCTCAGGGACAGTAACCGGTTGGGAGCAGTACTTC,CASSSGTVTGWEQYF
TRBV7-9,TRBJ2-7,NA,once,TGTGCCAGCTTCACCCAGGGAAGGGGGGGTACCTACGAGCAGTACTTC,CASFTQGRGGTYEQYF
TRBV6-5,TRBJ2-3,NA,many,TGTGCCAGCAGGATCAAGGGATTTCGGGCAGATACGCAGTATTTT,CASRIKGFRADTQYF
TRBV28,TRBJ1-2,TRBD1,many,TGTGCCAGCAGTTCCCCTGGGACAGCCTCCTATGGCTACACCTTC,CASSSPGTASYGYTF
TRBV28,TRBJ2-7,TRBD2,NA,TGTGCCAGCAGTTTGATGGCGGGAGGAGACGACCAGTACTTC,CASSLMAGGDDQYF
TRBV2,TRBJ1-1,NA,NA,TGTGCCAGTACCGGGACCCAAAGTACGAACACTGAAGCTTTCTTT,CASTGTQSTNTEAFF
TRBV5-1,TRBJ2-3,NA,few,TGCGCCAGCAGCTTGGGGGGGACCACAGATACGCAGTATTTT,CASSLGGTTDTQYF
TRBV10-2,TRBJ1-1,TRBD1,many,TGCGCCAGCAGTCGGACAGGGAACACTGAAGCTTTCTTT,CASSRTGNTEAFF
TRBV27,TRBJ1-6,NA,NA,TGTGCCAGCAGCCCTCAACCAGGGGTAAATTCACCCCTCCACTTT,CASSPQPGVNSPLHF
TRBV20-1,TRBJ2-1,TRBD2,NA,TGCAGTGCGTCCGGGACTAGCGGGATCAATGAGCAGTTCTTC,CSASGTSGINEQFF
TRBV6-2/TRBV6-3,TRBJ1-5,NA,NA,TGTGCCAGCAGTTACGGGGGGATAGTTCGGCCCCAGCATTTT,CASSYGGIVRPQHF
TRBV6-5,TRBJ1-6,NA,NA,TGTGCCAGCAGTTACATAGGAAATTCACCCCTCCACTTT,CASSYIGNSPLHF